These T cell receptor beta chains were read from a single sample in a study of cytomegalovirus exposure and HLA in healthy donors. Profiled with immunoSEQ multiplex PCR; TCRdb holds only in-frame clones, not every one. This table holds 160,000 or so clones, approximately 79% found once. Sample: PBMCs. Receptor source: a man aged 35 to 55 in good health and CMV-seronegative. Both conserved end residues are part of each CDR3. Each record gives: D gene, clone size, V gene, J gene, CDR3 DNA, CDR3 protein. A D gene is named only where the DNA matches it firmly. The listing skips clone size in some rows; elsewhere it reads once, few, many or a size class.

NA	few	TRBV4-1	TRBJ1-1	TGCGCCAGCAGCCAAGTAAGACCGGGAGCTGGGGACACTGAAGCTTTCTTT	CASSQVRPGAGDTEAFF
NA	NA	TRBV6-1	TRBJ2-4	TGTGCCAGCAGTGAAGATCCAGGGTTCAAAAACATTCAGTACTTC	CASSEDPGFKNIQYF
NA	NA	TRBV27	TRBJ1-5	TGTGCCAGCAGTTTAGGGCAGCTTGCCAATCAGCCCCAGCATTTT	CASSLGQLANQPQHF
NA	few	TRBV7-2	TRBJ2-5	TGTGCCAGCAGCCCCGGGGTCAAGGAGACCCAGTACTTC	CASSPGVKETQYF
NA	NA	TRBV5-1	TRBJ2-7	TGCGCCAGCAGTCCCGGGTGGTCTCCCTACGAGCAGTACTTC	CASSPGWSPYEQYF
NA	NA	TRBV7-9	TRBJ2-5	TGTGCCAGCAGCTTAGACTCCCACCAAGAGACCCAGTACTTC	CASSLDSHQETQYF
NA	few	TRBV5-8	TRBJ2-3	TGTGCCAGCAGCTTGTTCTTTACACGCACAGATACGCAGTATTTT	CASSLFFTRTDTQYF
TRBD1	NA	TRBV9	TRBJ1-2	TGTGCCAGCAGCGTAGGACAGGGACAGGGCTACACCTTC	CASSVGQGQGYTF
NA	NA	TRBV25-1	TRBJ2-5	TGTGCCAGCAGTGAATGGCAGGGGCACAATCCGTACGAGACCCAGTACTTC	CASSEWQGHNPYETQYF
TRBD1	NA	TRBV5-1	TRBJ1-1	TGCGCCAACAGCTTAGACAGGGGGCGCGTCACTGAAGCTTTCTTT	CANSLDRGRVTEAFF
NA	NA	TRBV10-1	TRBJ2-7	TGCGCCAGCAGGCGGGGCTGCGAGCAGTACTTC	CASRRGCEQYF
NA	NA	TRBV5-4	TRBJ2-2	TGTGCCAGCAGCTTGGGCGGCTCGAACACCGGGGAGCTGTTTTTT	CASSLGGSNTGELFF
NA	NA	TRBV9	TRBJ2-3	TGTGCCAGCAGCGTCCAGGGGATTAGCACAGATACGCAGTATTTT	CASSVQGISTDTQYF
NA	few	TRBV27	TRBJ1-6	TGTGCCAGCAGAACAGGCGCGGATTCACCCCTCCACTTT	CASRTGADSPLHF
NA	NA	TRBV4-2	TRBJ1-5	TGTGCCAGCAGCCAAGATCCAGGGCTTAATCAGCCCCAGCATTTT	CASSQDPGLNQPQHF
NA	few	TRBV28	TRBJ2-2	TGTGCCAGCAGTTTAACCGGGAACACCGGGGAGCTGTTTTTT	CASSLTGNTGELFF
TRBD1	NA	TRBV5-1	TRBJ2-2	TGCGCCAGCAGCTCAACAGGGGGCTCGGGGGAGCTGTTTTTT	CASSSTGGSGELFF
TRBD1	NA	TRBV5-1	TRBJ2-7	TGCGCCAGCAGCCCGGGACAGTTCTACGAGCAGTACTTC	CASSPGQFYEQYF
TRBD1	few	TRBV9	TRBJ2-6	TGTGCCAGCAGCGTAGCTACAGGACAGGCAAACTCTGGGGCCAACGTCCTGACTTTC	CASSVATGQANSGANVLTF
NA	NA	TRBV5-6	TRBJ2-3	TGTGCCAGCAGCTTGGCAGGGAAGAGGACAGATACGCAGTATTTT	CASSLAGKRTDTQYF
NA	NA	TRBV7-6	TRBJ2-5	TGTGCCAGCAGCGCATGGGGCAGGGATGAGACCCAGTACTTC	CASSAWGRDETQYF
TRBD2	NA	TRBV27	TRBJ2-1	TGTGCCAGCAGTTTACGGCCTAGCGGGGGGGCAAACGAGCAGTTCTTC	CASSLRPSGGANEQFF
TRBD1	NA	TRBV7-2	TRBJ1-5	TGTGCCAGCAGCCAAACAGGGGGCAATCAGCCCCAGCATTTT	CASSQTGGNQPQHF
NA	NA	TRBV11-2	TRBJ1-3	TGTGCCAGCAGCAACTCACAGGGAAACACCATATATTTT	CASSNSQGNTIYF
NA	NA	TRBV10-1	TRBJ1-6	TGCGCCAGTAACGGGACTTGGAAGATCCTCCACTTT	CASNGTWKILHF
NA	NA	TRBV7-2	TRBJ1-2	TGTGCCAGCAGCTTAGAATTCGGGGAGGTCGAGGTCTACACCTTC	CASSLEFGEVEVYTF
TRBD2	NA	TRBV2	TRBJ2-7	TGTGCCAGCAGACTCGGACTAGCAGCCCCCTACGAGCAGTACTTC	CASRLGLAAPYEQYF
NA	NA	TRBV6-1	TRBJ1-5	TGTGCCAGCAGTTTACAGGGAGGGGAGCAGCCCCAGCATTTT	CASSLQGGEQPQHF
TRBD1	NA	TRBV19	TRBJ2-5	TGTGCCAGTAGTATTGGACAGGTCCTCGGACGAGAGACCCAGTACTTC	CASSIGQVLGRETQYF
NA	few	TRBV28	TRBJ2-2	TGTGCCAGCATCGGGGGGCCCACCGGGGAGCTGTTTTTT	CASIGGPTGELFF
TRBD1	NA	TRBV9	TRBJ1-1	TGTGCCAGCAGCGAAAGACAGGGGGCATCCACTGAAGCTTTCTTT	CASSERQGASTEAFF
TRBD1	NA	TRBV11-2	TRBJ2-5	TGTGCCAGCAGCCCCCGCCAGGGGGTGTGGGAGACCCAGTACTTC	CASSPRQGVWETQYF
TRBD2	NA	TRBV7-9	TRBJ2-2	TGTGCCAGTAGCTTAGGTGCGGTTACTAGCGGGGCCGGGGAGCTGTTTTTT	CASSLGAVTSGAGELFF
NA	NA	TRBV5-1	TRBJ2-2	TGCGCCAGCAGCTTGGGGCTTGTCGGGGAGCTGTTTTTT	CASSLGLVGELFF
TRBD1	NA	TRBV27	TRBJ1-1	TGTGCCAGCAGCGATTCGAGACAGGGATTAGAAGCTTTCTTT	CASSDSRQGLEAFF
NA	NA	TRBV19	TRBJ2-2	TGTGCCAGTAGTGTATGGGGCCGGGAGCTGTTTTTT	CASSVWGRELFF
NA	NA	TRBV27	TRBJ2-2	TGTGCCAGCAGTTTCAGAGGGTTCACCGGGGAGCTGTTTTTT	CASSFRGFTGELFF
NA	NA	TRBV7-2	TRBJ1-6	TGTGCCAGCAGCCCTCCCGGGACAAAATACTCACCCCTCCACTTT	CASSPPGTKYSPLHF
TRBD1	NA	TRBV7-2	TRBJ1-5	TGTGCCAGCAACCACAGGGGAGGCAATCAGCCCCAGCATTTT	CASNHRGGNQPQHF
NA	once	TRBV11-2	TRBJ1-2	TGTGCCAGCAGCCCTGGGGACATCGGTGGCTATGGCTACACCTTC	CASSPGDIGGYGYTF
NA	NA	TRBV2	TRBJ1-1	TGTGCCAGCAGACAAAGGGGGGGTCCGAACACTGAAGCTTTCTTT	CASRQRGGPNTEAFF
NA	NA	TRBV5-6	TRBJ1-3	TGTGCCAGCAGCGCGGGAGCAGGAAACACCATATATTTT	CASSAGAGNTIYF
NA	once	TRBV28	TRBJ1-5	TGTGCCAGCAGTCCAACAAATCAGCCCCAGCATTTT	CASSPTNQPQHF
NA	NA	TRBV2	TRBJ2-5	TGTGCCACCTCTCAACTCGAGACCCAGTACTTC	CATSQLETQYF
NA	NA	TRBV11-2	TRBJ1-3	TGTGCCAGCAGCTCCAGTATGGGAAACACCATATATTTT	CASSSSMGNTIYF
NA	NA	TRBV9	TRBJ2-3	TGTGCCAGCAGCGTAGATCCCCAGGGGGATACGCAGTATTTT	CASSVDPQGDTQYF
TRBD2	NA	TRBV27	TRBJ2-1	TGTGCCAGCAGTTTTGAGCGGGGGGGCCTATCGTGGTTCTTC	CASSFERGGLSWFF
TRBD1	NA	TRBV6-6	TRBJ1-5	TGTGCCAGCAGACCACCGGGACAGGGTCAGCCCCAGCATTTT	CASRPPGQGQPQHF
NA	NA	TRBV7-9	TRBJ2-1	TGTGCCAGCAGTTCACTCCTAAATGAGCAGTTCTTC	CASSSLLNEQFF
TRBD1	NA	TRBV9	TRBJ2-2	TGTGCCAGCAGCGTAAGGACAGGGTGGACCGGGGAGCTGTTTTTT	CASSVRTGWTGELFF
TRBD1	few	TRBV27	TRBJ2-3	TGTGCCAGCAGTGACAGGGTCACAGATACGCAGTATTTT	CASSDRVTDTQYF
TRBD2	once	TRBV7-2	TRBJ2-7	TGTGCCAGCAGCTTAGGAGGGGCGGGGGGGTACGAGCAGTACTTC	CASSLGGAGGYEQYF
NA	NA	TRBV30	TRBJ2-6	TGTGCCTGGGAGAGGGGGGCCAACGTCCTGACTTTC	CAWERGANVLTF
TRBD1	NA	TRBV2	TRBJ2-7	TGTGCCAGCACAGATGGGACAGGGGGGTACGAGCAGTACTTC	CASTDGTGGYEQYF
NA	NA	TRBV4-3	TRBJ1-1	TGCGCCAGCAGCCGGTCGCGGGTGTTGGGTGAAGCTTTCTTT	CASSRSRVLGEAFF
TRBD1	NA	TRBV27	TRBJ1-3	TGTGCCAGCAGTCAGGAGGGGGGACAGGGCTCTGGAAACACCATATATTTT	CASSQEGGQGSGNTIYF
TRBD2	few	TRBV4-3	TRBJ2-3	TGCGCCAGCAGCCAAGGGTGGCGGGGGGGCTTAGATACGCAGTATTTT	CASSQGWRGGLDTQYF
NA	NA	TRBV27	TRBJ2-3	TGTGCCAGCACTGTCTCAGATACGCAGTATTTT	CASTVSDTQYF
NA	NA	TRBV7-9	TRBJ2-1	TGTGCCAGCAGCGGGGAGTTGGCCTGGCAGTTCTTC	CASSGELAWQFF